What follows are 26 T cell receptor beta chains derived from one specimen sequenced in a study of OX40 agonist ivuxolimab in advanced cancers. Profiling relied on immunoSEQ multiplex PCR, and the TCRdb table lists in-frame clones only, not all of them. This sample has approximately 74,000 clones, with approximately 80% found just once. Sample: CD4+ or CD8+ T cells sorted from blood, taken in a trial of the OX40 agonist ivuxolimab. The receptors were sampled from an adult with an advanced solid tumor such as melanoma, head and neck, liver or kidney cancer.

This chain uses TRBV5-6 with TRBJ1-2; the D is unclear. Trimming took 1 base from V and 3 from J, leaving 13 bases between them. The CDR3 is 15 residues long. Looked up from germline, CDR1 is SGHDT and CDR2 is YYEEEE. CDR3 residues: CASSLFQPGDYGYTF. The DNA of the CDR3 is TGTGCCAGCAGCTTGTTCCAGCCTGGTGACTATGGCTACACCTTC. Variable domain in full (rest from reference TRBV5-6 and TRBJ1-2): DAGVTQSPTHLIKTRGQQVTLRCSPKSGHDTVSWYQQALGQGPQFIFQYYEEEERQRGNFPDRFSGHQFPNYSSELNVNALLLGDSALYLCASSLFQPGDYGYTFGSGTRLTVV.

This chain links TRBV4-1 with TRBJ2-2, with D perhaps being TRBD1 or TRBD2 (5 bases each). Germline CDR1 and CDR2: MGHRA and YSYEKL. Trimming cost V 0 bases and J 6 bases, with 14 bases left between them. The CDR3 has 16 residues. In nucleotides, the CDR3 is TGCGCCAGCAGCCAAGATGGGGCTAGCTGGGCCGGGGAGCTGTTTTTT. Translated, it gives CASSQDGASWAGELFF.

The CDR3, as DNA: TGTGCCACCAGCAGAGAATTCACTGCGGGGGCCTCAGATACGCAGTATTTT. Its translation: CATSREFTAGASDTQYF. This sequence joins TRBV15 and TRBJ2-3, with TRBD2 as a possible D gene (7 bases). Trimming left V 0 bases short and J 4 bases short, with 17 bases between. The germline V gene encodes CDR1 LNHNV and CDR2 YYDKDF (reference sequence). The CDR3 spans 17 residues.

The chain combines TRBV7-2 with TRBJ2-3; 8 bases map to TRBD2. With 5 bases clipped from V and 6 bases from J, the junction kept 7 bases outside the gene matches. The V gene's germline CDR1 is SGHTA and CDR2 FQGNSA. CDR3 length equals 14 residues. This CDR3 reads CASSPNGRGDTQYF. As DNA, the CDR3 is TGTGCCAGCAGCCCTAACGGGAGGGGTGATACGCAGTATTTT.

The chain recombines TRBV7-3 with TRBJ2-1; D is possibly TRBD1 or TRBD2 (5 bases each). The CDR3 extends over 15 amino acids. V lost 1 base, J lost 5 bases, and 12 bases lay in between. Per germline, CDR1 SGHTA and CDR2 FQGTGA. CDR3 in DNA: TGTGCCAGCAGCTTAATCGGGGCCCGAAACAATGAGCAGTTCTTC. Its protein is CASSLIGARNNEQFF.

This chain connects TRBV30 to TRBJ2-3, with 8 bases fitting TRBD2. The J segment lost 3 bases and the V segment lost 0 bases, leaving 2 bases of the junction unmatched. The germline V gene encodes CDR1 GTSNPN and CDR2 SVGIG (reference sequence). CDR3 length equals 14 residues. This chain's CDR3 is CAWSVIAGTDTQYF. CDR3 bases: TGTGCCTGGAGTGTTATAGCGGGAACAGATACGCAGTATTTT.

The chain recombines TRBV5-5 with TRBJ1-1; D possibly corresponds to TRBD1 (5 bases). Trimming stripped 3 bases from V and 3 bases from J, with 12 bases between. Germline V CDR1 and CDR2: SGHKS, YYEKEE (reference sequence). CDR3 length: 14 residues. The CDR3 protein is CASSWGPPDTEAFF. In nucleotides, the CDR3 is TGTGCCAGCAGCTGGGGCCCGCCGGACACTGAAGCTTTCTTT.

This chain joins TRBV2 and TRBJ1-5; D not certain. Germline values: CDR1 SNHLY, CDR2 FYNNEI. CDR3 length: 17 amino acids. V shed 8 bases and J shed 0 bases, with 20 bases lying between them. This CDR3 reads CASATPGAYNSNQPQHF. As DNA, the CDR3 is TGTGCCAGCGCCACACCAGGAGCGTATAATAGCAATCAGCCCCAGCATTTT.

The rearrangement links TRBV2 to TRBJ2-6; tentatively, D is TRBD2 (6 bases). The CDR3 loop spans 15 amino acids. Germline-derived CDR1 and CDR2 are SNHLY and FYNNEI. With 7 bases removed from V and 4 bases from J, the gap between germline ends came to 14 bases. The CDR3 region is CASILGGAGANVLTF. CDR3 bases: TGTGCCAGCATATTGGGGGGAGCGGGGGCCAACGTCCTGACTTTC.

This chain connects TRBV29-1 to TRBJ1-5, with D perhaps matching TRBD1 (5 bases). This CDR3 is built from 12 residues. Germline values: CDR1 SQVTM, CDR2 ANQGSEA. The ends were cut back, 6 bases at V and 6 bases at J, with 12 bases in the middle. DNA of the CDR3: TGCAGCGTGGGGGGTGAGGGTCAGCCCCAGCATTTT. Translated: CSVGGEGQPQHF.

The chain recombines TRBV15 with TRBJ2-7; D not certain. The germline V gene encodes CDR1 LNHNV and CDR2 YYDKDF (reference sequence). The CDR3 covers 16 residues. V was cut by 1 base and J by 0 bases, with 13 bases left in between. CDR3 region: CATSRAVTMSSYEQYF. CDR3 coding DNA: TGTGCCACCAGCAGAGCGGTAACGATGAGCTCCTACGAGCAGTACTTC.

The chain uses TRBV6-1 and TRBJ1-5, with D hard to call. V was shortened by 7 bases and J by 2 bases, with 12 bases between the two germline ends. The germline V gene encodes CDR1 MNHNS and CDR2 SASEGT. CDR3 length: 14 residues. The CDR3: CASTEGAGNQPQHF. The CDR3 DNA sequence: TGTGCCAGCACTGAGGGAGCCGGCAATCAGCCCCAGCATTTT.

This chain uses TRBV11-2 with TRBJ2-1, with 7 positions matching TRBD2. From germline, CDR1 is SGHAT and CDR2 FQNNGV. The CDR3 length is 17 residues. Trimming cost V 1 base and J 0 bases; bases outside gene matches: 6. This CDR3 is CASSLAPRGGSYNEQFF. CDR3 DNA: TGTGCCAGCAGCTTAGCCCCTCGCGGGGGCTCCTACAATGAGCAGTTCTTC.

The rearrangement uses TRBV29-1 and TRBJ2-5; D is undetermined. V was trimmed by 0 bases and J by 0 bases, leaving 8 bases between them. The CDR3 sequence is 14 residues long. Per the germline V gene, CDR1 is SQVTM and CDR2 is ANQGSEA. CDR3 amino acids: CSVEDPRYQETQYF. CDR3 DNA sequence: TGCAGCGTTGAAGATCCTAGATACCAAGAGACCCAGTACTTC.

CDR3: CASTQALAGSEQYF. The CDR3 DNA sequence: TGTGCCAGTACCCAAGCACTAGCGGGGAGCGAGCAGTACTTC. This chain joins TRBV19 and TRBJ2-7, with 10 bases lining up with TRBD2. This CDR3 has 14 amino acids. With 7 bases clipped from V and 6 bases from J, the junction kept 9 bases outside the gene matches. CDR1 is LNHDA and CDR2 is SQIVND in the germline V gene (reference sequence).

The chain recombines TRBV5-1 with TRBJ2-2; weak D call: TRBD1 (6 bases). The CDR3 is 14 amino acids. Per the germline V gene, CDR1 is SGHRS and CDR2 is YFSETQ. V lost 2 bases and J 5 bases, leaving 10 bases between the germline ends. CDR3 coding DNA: TGCGCCAGCAGCTTAGGGCAGGGGACCGGGGAGCTGTTTTTT. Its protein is CASSLGQGTGELFF.

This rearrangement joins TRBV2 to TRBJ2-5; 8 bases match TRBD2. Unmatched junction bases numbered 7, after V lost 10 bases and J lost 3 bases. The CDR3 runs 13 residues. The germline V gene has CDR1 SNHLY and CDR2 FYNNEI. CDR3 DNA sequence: TGTGCCACAAAACGGGGACTAGAAGAGACCCAGTACTTC. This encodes CATKRGLEETQYF.

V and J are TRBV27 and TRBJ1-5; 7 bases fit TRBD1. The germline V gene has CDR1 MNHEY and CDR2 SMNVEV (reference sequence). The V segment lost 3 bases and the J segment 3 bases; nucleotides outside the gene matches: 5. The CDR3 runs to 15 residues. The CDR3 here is CASSFRDSLNQPQHF. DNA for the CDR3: TGTGCCAGCAGTTTTCGGGACAGCCTCAATCAGCCCCAGCATTTT.

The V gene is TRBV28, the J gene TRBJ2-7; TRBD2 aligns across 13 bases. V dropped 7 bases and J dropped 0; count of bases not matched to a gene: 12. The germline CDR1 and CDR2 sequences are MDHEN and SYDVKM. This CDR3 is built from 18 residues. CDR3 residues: CASTVTPWTSGSSYEQYF. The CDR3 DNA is TGTGCCAGCACCGTTACCCCTTGGACTAGCGGGAGCTCCTACGAGCAGTACTTC.

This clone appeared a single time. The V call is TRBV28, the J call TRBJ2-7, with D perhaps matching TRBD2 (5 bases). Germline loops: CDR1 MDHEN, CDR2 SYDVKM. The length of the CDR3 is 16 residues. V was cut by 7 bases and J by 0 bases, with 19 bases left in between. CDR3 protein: CASTPPPGRSSYEQYF. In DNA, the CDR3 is TGTGCCAGCACGCCCCCCCCGGGGAGAAGCTCCTACGAGCAGTACTTC.

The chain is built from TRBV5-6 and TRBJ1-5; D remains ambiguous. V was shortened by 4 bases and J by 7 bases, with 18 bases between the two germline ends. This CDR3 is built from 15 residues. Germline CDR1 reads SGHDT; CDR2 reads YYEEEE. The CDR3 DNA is TGTGCCAGCAGCCGCCGGGCCACCGGGGAACAGCCCCAGCATTTT. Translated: CASSRRATGEQPQHF.

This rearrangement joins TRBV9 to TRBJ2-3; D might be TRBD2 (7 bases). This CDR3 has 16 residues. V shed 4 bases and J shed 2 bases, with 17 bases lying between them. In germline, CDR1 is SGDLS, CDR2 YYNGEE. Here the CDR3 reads CASSPQGRGLTDTQYF. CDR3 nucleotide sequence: TGTGCCAGCAGCCCTCAGGGGAGGGGACTCACAGATACGCAGTATTTT.

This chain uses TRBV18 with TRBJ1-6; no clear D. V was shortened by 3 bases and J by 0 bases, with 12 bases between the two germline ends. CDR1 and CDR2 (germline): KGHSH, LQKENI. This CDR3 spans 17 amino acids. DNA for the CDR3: TGTGCCAGCTCACCGAAGGACGTCGTCTCCTATAATTCACCCCTCCACTTT. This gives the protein CASSPKDVVSYNSPLHF.

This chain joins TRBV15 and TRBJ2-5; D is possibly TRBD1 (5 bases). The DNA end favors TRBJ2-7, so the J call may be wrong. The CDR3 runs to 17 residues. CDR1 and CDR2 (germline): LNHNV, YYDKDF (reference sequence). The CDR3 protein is CATSSSLRRRDSYEQYF. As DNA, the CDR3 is TGTGCCACCAGCAGTTCCCTCCGGCGCAGGGACTCCTACGAGCAGTACTTC.

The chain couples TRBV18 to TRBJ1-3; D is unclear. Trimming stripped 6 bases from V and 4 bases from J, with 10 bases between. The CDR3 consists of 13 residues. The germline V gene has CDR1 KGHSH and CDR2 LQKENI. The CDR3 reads CASSREPGNTIYF. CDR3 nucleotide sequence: TGTGCCAGCTCGAGGGAACCCGGAAACACCATATATTTT. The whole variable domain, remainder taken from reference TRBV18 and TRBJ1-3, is NAGVMQNPRHLVRRRGQEARLRCSPMKGHSHVYWYRQLPEEGLKFMVYLQKENIIDESGMPKERFSAEFPKEGPSILRIQQVVRGDSAAYFCASSREPGNTIYFGEGSWLTVV.

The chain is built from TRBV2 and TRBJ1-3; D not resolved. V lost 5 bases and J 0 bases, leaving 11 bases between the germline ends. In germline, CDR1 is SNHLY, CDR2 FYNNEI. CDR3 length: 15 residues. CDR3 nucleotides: TGTGCCAGCAGTCCTCTCAGCGTCTCTGGAAACACCATATATTTT. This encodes CASSPLSVSGNTIYF.